This TCR beta chain comes out of a study of blood T cell repertoires in COVID-19. Study background: PBMCs, B-cell-depleted T cells, or T cells provided the cDNA or gDNA that made up the material.

Clones were sequenced by immunoSEQ multiplex PCR, and TCRdb holds only the in-frame ones, with some missing. The table lists around 270,000 clones, approximately 89% of them singletons, with around 3% in the top ten. Participant ages covered about 18 to 89 years across about two dozen US areas. Categorization into cohorts depended on clinical history that participants reported. The CDR3 runs 13 residues. V lost 5 bases and J 7 bases, leaving 12 bases between the germline ends. Germline V gene sequence: CDR1 MNHEY, CDR2 SVGAGI. This receptor was taken from a woman aged 35 to 49 who had been exposed to COVID-19. The genes are TRBV6-5 and TRBJ2-4; D gene uncertain. Source material: PBMCs or T cells enriched from blood (not recorded which). The DNA of the CDR3 is TGTGCCAGCAGTCAGGAAAATGGGAACATTCAGTACTTC. This encodes CASSQENGNIQYF.